Listed below are T cell receptor beta chains from one sample, sequenced in a study of T cells in Graves' hyperthyroidism and ophthalmopathy. TCRdb analysed the multiplex PCR reads with MiXCR anew, one entry per CDR3 protein. The sample lists roughly 290,000 distinct CDR3 sequences; 15% to 20% were seen once. Material for sequencing was blood. Source of these receptors: an older woman with Graves' ophthalmopathy. CDR3s include the opening cysteine and the closing phenylalanine or tryptophan. Fields, in order: D gene, V gene, J gene, clone size, CDR3 protein, CDR3 DNA. D genes are given only for firm matches. For some rows the clone size is stated as once, few or many, or as a class when expanded; others skip it.

.,TRBV28,TRBJ1-1,many,CASSLGVFTEAFF,TGTGCCAGCAGTTTGGGGGTTTTCACTGAAGCTTTCTTT
TRBD2,TRBV2,TRBJ2-5,many,CASSLRGNQETQYF,TGTGCCAGCAGTCTGCGGGGGAACCAAGAGACCCAGTACTTC
TRBD1,TRBV27,TRBJ1-1,.,CASGDRGLSEAFF,TGTGCCAGCGGGGACAGGGGGCTCTCTGAAGCTTTCTTT
.,TRBV5-1,TRBJ1-5,many,CASSPTGAQPQHF,TGCGCCAGCAGCCCGACCGGGGCCCAGCCCCAGCATTTT
.,TRBV2,TRBJ1-2,.,CASSRTYGYTF,TGTGCCAGCTCCCGGACCTATGGCTACACCTTC
.,TRBV30,TRBJ2-7,.,CAWSPLREQYF,TGTGCCTGGAGCCCGCTCCGGGAGCAGTACTTC
TRBD2,TRBV5-6,TRBJ2-1,.,CAIPPTSGRARVGHEQFF,TGTGCCATCCCACCAACTAGCGGGAGGGCCAGAGTGGGGCATGAGCAGTTCTTC
TRBD1,TRBV19,TRBJ1-5,once,CASSIWGTANQPQHF,TGTGCCAGTAGTATCTGGGGGACAGCGAATCAGCCCCAGCATTTT
.,TRBV4-2,TRBJ2-3,.,CASSQVVSTDTQYF,TGTGCCAGCAGCCAAGTAGTAAGCACAGATACGCAGTATTTT
TRBD1,TRBV7-8,TRBJ2-7,many,CASSPRGTGGSYEQYF,TGTGCCAGCAGCCCCAGGGGAACAGGGGGCTCCTACGAGCAGTACTTC
.,TRBV27,TRBJ2-1,many,CASRTHYRRYNEQFF,TGTGCCAGCAGGACCCATTATAGGCGTTACAATGAGCAGTTCTTC
TRBD1,TRBV4-3,TRBJ1-4,.,CASSQGPGQGAPNEKLFF,TGCGCCAGCAGCCAAGGGCCGGGACAGGGGGCACCTAATGAAAAACTGTTTTTT
.,TRBV7-2,TRBJ2-3,many,CASNQGRAGTEQYF,TGTGCCAGCAACCAGGGGCGAGCGGGCACCGAGCAGTATTTT
.,TRBV2,TRBJ2-1,many,CAGKKDTDNEQFF,TGTGCCGGGAAAAAAGACACAGACAATGAGCAGTTCTTC
.,TRBV11-1,TRBJ2-2,.,CASSLTGNLAPGELFF,TGTGCCAGCAGCTTAACCGGGAATCTGGCGCCCGGGGAGCTGTTTTTT
.,TRBV5-1,TRBJ1-5,few,CASSLVMGIQPQHF,TGCGCCAGCAGCTTGGTGATGGGAATTCAGCCCCAGCATTTT
.,TRBV7-2,TRBJ2-7,few,CASSLNSDFQYYEQYF,TGTGCCAGCAGCTTAAACTCGGATTTCCAGTACTACGAGCAGTACTTC
.,TRBV4-3,TRBJ1-3,.,CASSQERQGSAIYF,TGCGCCAGCAGCCAAGAAAGGCAGGGTAGCGCCATATATTTT
.,TRBV7-2,TRBJ1-5,many,CASSVSRFPQPQHF,TGTGCCAGCAGCGTCAGCCGGTTTCCTCAGCCCCAGCATTTT
.,TRBV2,TRBJ1-1,many,CATQSDRNTEAFF,TGTGCCACCCAATCGGACAGGAACACTGAAGCTTTCTTT
TRBD1,TRBV5-1,TRBJ1-2,many,CASSFLPQGANGYTF,TGCGCCAGCAGCTTTCTTCCCCAGGGGGCGAATGGCTACACCTTC
.,TRBV10-3,TRBJ2-6,.,CAISGSGANVLTF,TGTGCCATCAGCGGATCTGGGGCCAACGTCCTGACTTTC
.,TRBV28,TRBJ1-2,many,CASMSVNYGYTF,TGTGCCAGCATGAGCGTTAACTATGGCTACACCTTC
.,TRBV5-6,TRBJ1-1,many,CASSLGRRNTEAFF,TGTGCCAGCAGCTTGGGTAGGAGGAACACTGAAGCTTTCTTT
TRBD1,TRBV12-3/TRBV12-4,TRBJ1-2,many,CATRRGQGDGYTF,TGTGCTACTCGAAGGGGACAGGGCGATGGCTACACCTTC
.,TRBV12-3/TRBV12-4,TRBJ1-2,many,CASSRDKLGYGYTF,TGTGCCAGCAGTCGGGACAAACTTGGCTATGGCTACACCTTC
.,TRBV28,TRBJ2-3,once,CASSVFQDTQYF,TGTGCCAGCAGTGTCTTTCAAGATACGCAGTATTTT
TRBD1,TRBV20-1,TRBJ1-5,many,CSASTGGYQPQHF,TGCAGTGCTAGTACAGGGGGATATCAGCCCCAGCATTTT
.,TRBV20-1,TRBJ1-1,many,CSARPENTEAFF,TGCAGTGCTAGACCTGAGAACACTGAAGCTTTCTTT
.,TRBV7-2,TRBJ2-7,many,CASSLAQSGSYEQYF,TGTGCCAGCAGCTTAGCTCAGTCAGGGTCCTACGAGCAGTACTTC
.,TRBV7-9,TRBJ2-5,once,CASSLVLTGAQETQYF,TGTGCCAGCAGCTTAGTATTGACGGGGGCCCAAGAGACCCAGTACTTC
TRBD1,TRBV2,TRBJ2-2,.,CASLGQGEGELFF,TGTGCCAGCCTGGGACAGGGGGAAGGGGAGCTGTTTTTT
.,TRBV7-2,TRBJ1-2,many,CASSLSRWQRVHTF,TGTGCCAGCAGCTTAAGTCGGTGGCAGAGGGTACACACCTTC
.,TRBV19,TRBJ2-5,.,CASSIDYTGYQETQYF,TGTGCCAGTAGTATCGATTACACAGGGTACCAAGAGACCCAGTACTTC
.,TRBV29-1,TRBJ1-2,many,CSVVPGWGHGYTF,TGCAGCGTTGTTCCAGGTTGGGGTCATGGCTACACCTTC
TRBD1,TRBV5-1,TRBJ2-7,.,CASSLLSRDRGYEQYF,TGCGCCAGCAGCTTGTTGTCTCGGGACAGGGGCTACGAGCAGTACTTC
.,TRBV6-2/TRBV6-3,TRBJ1-5,few,CANPHVQPQHF,TGTGCCAACCCCCACGTTCAGCCCCAGCATTTT
TRBD1,TRBV6-2/TRBV6-3,TRBJ1-4,.,CAGSRGPGEKLFF,TGTGCCGGAAGCAGGGGGCCCGGTGAAAAACTGTTTTTT
TRBD2,TRBV28,TRBJ2-3,many,CASSATTSGSVTDTQYF,TGTGCCAGCAGTGCAACAACTAGCGGGAGTGTTACAGATACGCAGTATTTT
.,TRBV28,TRBJ1-1,many,CASSLLDRKAFF,TGTGCCAGCAGTTTATTGGACAGAAAAGCTTTCTTT